This T cell receptor (beta chain) was observed in a study of T cell responses to AZD1222 COVID-19 vaccine. Overall study: Combined were second doses at about 4 or about 12 weeks.

The CDR3 is 14 residues long. V was shortened by 7 bases and J by 5 bases, with 18 bases between the two germline ends. Germline V gene data show CDR1 as SNHLY and CDR2 as FYNNEI. Profiled with immunoSEQ multiplex PCR; TCRdb holds only in-frame clones, not every one. Of roughly 250,000 clones in the sample, more than 85% are singletons; the top ten hold 0.5% to 0.65%. Concerning this clone: The antigen remains undetermined.

Findings and caveats of the study: Spike-specific TCR breadth rose after two AZD1222 doses, and depth rose as well.

This receptor was identified in an adult in good health. V gene TRBV2 combines with J gene TRBJ2-7; D is possibly TRBD2 (7 bases). The material was peripheral blood, obtained on day 0 of AZD1222 vaccination. CDR3 bases: TGTGCCAGCATGGGGGGGCGACCATTGGACGAGCAGTACTTC. Translation gives CASMGGRPLDEQYF.